Listed below are T cell receptor beta chains from one sample, sequenced in a study of cytomegalovirus exposure and HLA in healthy donors. The protocol was immunoSEQ multiplex PCR, while the TCRdb copy is restricted to in-frame clones and leaves out a portion. The table lists 150,000 to 200,000 clones, over 75% of them singletons, with around 3.2% in the top ten. The sequenced material came from PBMCs. All receptors derive from a female donor in good health and CMV-seronegative. CDR3s include the opening cysteine and the closing phenylalanine or tryptophan. Each record gives: D gene, J gene, clone size, V gene, CDR3 DNA, CDR3 protein. A D gene is named only where the DNA matches it firmly. Rows may omit the clone size; those that give it use once, few, many or a size class.

>TRBD2|TRBJ2-1|NA|TRBV19
TGTGCCAGTAGTCTTACTAGCGGAACTTACAATGAGCAGTTCTTC
CASSLTSGTYNEQFF
>NA|TRBJ2-2|once|TRBV6-4
TGTGCTACCCATCGGGCAGGGTGGACCGGGGAGCTGTTTTTT
CATHRAGWTGELFF
>TRBD2|TRBJ2-3|NA|TRBV7-6
TGTGCCAGCAGCTTAGATAGCGGGGACCGCACAGATACGCAGTATTTT
CASSLDSGDRTDTQYF
>NA|TRBJ1-1|few|TRBV6-1
TGTGCCAGCAGCCAGGGCCTATTCCAGAACACTGAAGCTTTCTTT
CASSQGLFQNTEAFF
>NA|TRBJ1-5|NA|TRBV5-1
TGCGCCAGCAGCCCCGTTGGGGGCGGCAATCAGCCCCAGCATTTT
CASSPVGGGNQPQHF
>NA|TRBJ2-1|NA|TRBV7-6
TGTGCCAGCAGCTTAGACAGGCCCAGTGAGCAGTTCTTC
CASSLDRPSEQFF
>NA|TRBJ2-7|NA|TRBV5-1
TGCGCCAGCAGCTTGGAAGACTCCGTCGCCTACGAGCAGTACTTC
CASSLEDSVAYEQYF
>TRBD2|TRBJ2-1|NA|TRBV5-1
TGCGCCAGCAGCTGGACTAGCGGGGAAAACGAGGAGCAGTTCTTC
CASSWTSGENEEQFF
>NA|TRBJ2-1|once|TRBV5-6
TGTGCCAGCAGCCCTGCCGGGACCTACAATGAGCAGTTCTTC
CASSPAGTYNEQFF
>NA|TRBJ2-7|NA|TRBV15
TGTGCCACCAGCAGAGCCCGGGACATCTCCTACGAGCAGTACTTC
CATSRARDISYEQYF